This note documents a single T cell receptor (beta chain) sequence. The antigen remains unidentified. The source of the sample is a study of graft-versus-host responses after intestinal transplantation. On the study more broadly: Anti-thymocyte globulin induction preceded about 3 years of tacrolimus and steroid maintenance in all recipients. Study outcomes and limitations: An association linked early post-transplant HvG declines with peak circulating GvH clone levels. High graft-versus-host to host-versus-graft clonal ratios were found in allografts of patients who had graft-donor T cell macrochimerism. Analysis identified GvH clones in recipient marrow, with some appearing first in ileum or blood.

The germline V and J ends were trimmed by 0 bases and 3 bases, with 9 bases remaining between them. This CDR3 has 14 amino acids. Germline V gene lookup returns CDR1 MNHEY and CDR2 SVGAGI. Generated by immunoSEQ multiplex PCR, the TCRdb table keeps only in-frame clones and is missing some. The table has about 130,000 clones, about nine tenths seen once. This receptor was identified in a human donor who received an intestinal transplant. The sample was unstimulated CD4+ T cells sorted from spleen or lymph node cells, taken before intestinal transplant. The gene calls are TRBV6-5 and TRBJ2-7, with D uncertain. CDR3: CASSYSKAIYEQYF. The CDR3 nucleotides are TGTGCCAGCAGTTACTCGAAGGCGATCTACGAGCAGTACTTC.